This TCR beta chain originates from a study of CD8+ T cells in alopecia areata. Study in general: Treated patients were dosed with oral tofacitinib, taking 5 to 10 mg twice daily. General study findings and limits: Scalp repertoires also include resident alphabeta T cells from normal skin. Tofacitinib significantly reduced both scalp clonality and expanded CD8+ clones among the top 100.

RNA was isolated and reverse transcribed to cDNA, the sequencing template. Some clones are missing from TCRdb's copy, which holds only in-frame ones; the method was immunoSEQ multiplex PCR. The sample records about 180,000 clones, around 51% being singletons. Treatment: oral pan-JAK inhibitor, 5-10 mg twice daily. Peripheral blood and lesional scalp punch biopsies were taken from alopecia areata patients. Germline V gene lookup returns CDR1 SQVTM and CDR2 ANQGSEA. V lost 5 bases to trimming and J lost 9 bases; unmatched junction nucleotides: 11. CDR3 size: 14 residues. This clone is labeled medium-sized. Its antigen is currently unknown.

J is TRBJ2-1 and V is TRBV29-1; TRBD2 aligns across 9 bases. The sample in question was CD8+ T cells sorted from blood, obtained at approximately week 51, from a patient treated with tofacitinib. This sequence was found in a human donor with alopecia areata. CDR3 DNA sequence: TGCAGCGTTATTACTGGCGGGGGGGCTGTTGAGCAGTTCTTC. Translated: CSVITGGGAVEQFF.